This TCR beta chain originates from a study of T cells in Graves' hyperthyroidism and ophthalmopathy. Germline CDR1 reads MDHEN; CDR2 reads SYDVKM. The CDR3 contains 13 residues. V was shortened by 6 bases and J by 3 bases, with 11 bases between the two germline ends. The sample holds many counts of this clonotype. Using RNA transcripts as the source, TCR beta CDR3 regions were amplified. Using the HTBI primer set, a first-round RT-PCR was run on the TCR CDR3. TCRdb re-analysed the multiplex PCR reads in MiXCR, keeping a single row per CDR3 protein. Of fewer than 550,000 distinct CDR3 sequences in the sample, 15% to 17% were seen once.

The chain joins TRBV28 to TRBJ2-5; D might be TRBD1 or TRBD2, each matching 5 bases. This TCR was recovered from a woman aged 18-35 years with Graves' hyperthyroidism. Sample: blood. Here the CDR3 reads CASRDGTKETQYF. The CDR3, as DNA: TGTGCCAGCAGGGACGGGACCAAAGAGACCCAGTACTTC.